Below are 28 T cell receptor beta chains sequenced from a single sample in a study of tissue T cells after allogeneic stem cell transplantation. Produced via immunoSEQ multiplex PCR; TCRdb's table is partial and in-frame only. The sample records about 50,000 clones, roughly four fifths being singletons. The sample comprised sorted cells pooled from one or two spleens. Receptors were obtained from a pool of C57BL/6 mice in good health.

This clone was found a few times. Genes here carry mouse names. Read sequence stops 1 residue before the CDR3 end, and the germline J gene provides the missing end. The chain uses TRBV24 and TRBJ2-7; 10 bases line up with TRBD2. V shed 1 base, J shed 4 bases, and the junction held 1 base outside the gene matches. The CDR3 length is 14 residues. CDR1 is KGHTA, CDR2 FRNEEI, per germline. Incomplete CDR3 DNA: TGTGCCAGCAGTCTGTGGGACTGGGGTTATGAACAGTAC. Residues: CASSLWDWGYEQY. The entire CDR3 is CASSLWDWGYEQYF.

This clone was recorded once. The listed genes are named as in mouse. From the germline J gene comes the end of the CDR3, since the read stops 1 residue before it. The V and J genes are TRBV4 and TRBJ2-2; TRBD2 agrees at 14 bases. In germline, CDR1 is LGHDT, CDR2 YNNKQL (reference sequence). The trim removed 6 bases at V and 3 bases at J, leaving 6 bases unmatched. The CDR3 is 17 amino acids. The CDR3 loop reads CASRMGLGGRYTGQLYF. The CDR3 bases that were read are TGTGCCAGCAGAATGGGACTGGGGGGGCGATACACCGGGCAGCTCTAC.

This clone has a handful of counts. Mouse germline and gene names are used. Read coverage stops 1 residue before the CDR3 terminus; the germline J gene supplies the remainder. This sequence joins TRBV4 and TRBJ1-3, with D maybe TRBD1 (6 bases). This CDR3 spans 14 amino acids. Trimming took off 4 bases at V and 0 bases at J, with 7 bases between the two ends. CDR1 is LGHDT and CDR2 is YNNKQL in the germline V gene (reference sequence). Partial CDR3 DNA: TGTGCCAGCAGCTCGGGACATTCTGGAAATACGCTCTAT. Its translation is CASSSGHSGNTLY. The complete CDR3 reads CASSSGHSGNTLYF.

This clone was observed a handful of times. Genes here carry mouse names. The DNA ends 1 residue before the CDR3 does, and the rest of the CDR3 is filled in from the germline J gene. The chain employs TRBV19 and TRBJ1-3, with 10 bases identical to TRBD1. V lost 7 bases, J lost 4 bases, and 2 bases stayed unmatched. The V gene's germline CDR1 is FNHDT and CDR2 SITEND (reference sequence). This CDR3 has 13 residues. The DNA read from the CDR3 is TGTGCCAGCGGGACAGGGGAAGGAAATACGCTCTAT. Encoded protein: CASGTGEGNTLY. The entire CDR3 sequence reads CASGTGEGNTLYF.

As regards this clone: Genes and germline come from the mouse. Read data end 1 residue before the CDR3 end; the end is taken from the germline J gene. The chain employs TRBV16 and TRBJ1-2, with 7 bases aligning to TRBD1. Unmatched junction bases numbered 1, after V lost 3 bases and J lost 0 bases. The CDR3 extends over 14 amino acids. CDR1 and CDR2 (germline): SGHSA, FRNQAP. The CDR3 DNA, read in part, is TGTGCAAGCAGCTTGGGACAGCCAAACTCCGACTACACC. As protein: CASSLGQPNSDYT. The entire CDR3 sequence reads CASSLGQPNSDYTF.

For this clone: Gene names are the mouse ones. The observed sequence ends 1 residue before the CDR3 terminus, with the missing tail filled in from the germline J gene. This chain uses TRBV29 with TRBJ2-1; TRBD2 is a possible D gene (6 bases). Trimming pared 8 bases from V and 4 bases from J, leaving 12 bases between. Germline CDR1 reads MSHET; CDR2 reads SYDVDS. The CDR3 runs 13 residues. The CDR3 sequence: CASRGVGYAEQFF. Partial CDR3 DNA: TGTGCTAGCCGGGGGGTGGGGTATGCTGAGCAGTTC. Drawing the rest from reference TRBV29 and TRBJ2-1, the complete variable domain is DMKVTQMPRYLIKRMGENVLLECGQDMSHETMYWYRQDPGLGLQLIYISYDVDSNSEGDIPKGYRVSRKKREHFSLILDSAKTNQTSVYFCASRGVGYAEQFFGPGTRLTVL.

As regards this clone: Gene names are the mouse ones. The read ends 1 residue early relative to the CDR3; the germline J gene fills the gap. This chain links TRBV13-2 with TRBJ2-1, with TRBD1 matching over 8 bases. The CDR3 loop spans 13 amino acids. Looked up from germline, CDR1 is NNHNN and CDR2 is SYGAGS (reference sequence). The V gene end was trimmed by 5 bases and the J gene end by 7 bases; junction bases not matched to a gene: 5. Here the CDR3 reads CASGRTGRAEQFF. The CDR3 DNA, read in part, is TGTGCCAGCGGCCGGACAGGGAGGGCTGAGCAGTTC.

Points on this clone: The gene symbols are mouse symbols. Read coverage stops 1 residue before the CDR3 terminus; the germline J gene supplies the remainder. The V and J genes are TRBV13-2 and TRBJ2-3, with no clear D. This CDR3 contains 14 residues. Germline assignment: CDR1 NNHNN and CDR2 SYGAGS (reference sequence). Between the trimmed V and J ends, which lost 2 bases and 0 bases, there was a span of 7 bases. The part of the CDR3 DNA that was read is TGTGCCAGCGGTGACCCAGCTAGTGCAGAAACGCTGTAT. Its translation is CASGDPASAETLY. The entire CDR3 protein is CASGDPASAETLYF.

Comments on this clone: Gene names follow the mouse nomenclature. The read halts 1 residue ahead of the CDR3 end, with the missing end drawn from the germline J gene. The chain carries TRBV3 and TRBJ1-2, with no clear D. The CDR3 spans 13 residues. The V and J ends lost 3 bases and 2 bases respectively, with 7 bases between them. The germline V gene encodes CDR1 SNHLY and CDR2 FYNGKV (reference sequence). The covered CDR3 bases are TGTGCCAGCAGCTTCGGAGGGAACTCCGACTACACC. It codes for CASSFGGNSDYT. The full CDR3 sequence reads CASSFGGNSDYTF.

For this clone: The gene names given are mouse names. The missing CDR3 end, 1 residue past where the read stops, is filled in from the germline J gene. The chain employs TRBV19 and TRBJ1-2; a possible D gene is TRBD1 (5 bases). Trimming removed 3 bases at V and 0 bases at J, with 9 bases between. The CDR3 is 14 residues long. Germline V gives CDR1 FNHDT, CDR2 SITEND (reference sequence). CDR3 DNA, as far as it was read: TGTGCCAGCAGTAAGGGAGGGGCAAACTCCGACTACACC. Its protein product is CASSKGGANSDYT. In full, the CDR3 is CASSKGGANSDYTF.

Worth noting for this clone: Genes and germline are mouse. The read finishes 1 residue shy of the CDR3 end, and the germline J gene is used to complete it. The chain recombines TRBV20 with TRBJ2-2; D remains ambiguous. The CDR3 has 14 residues. Looked up from germline, CDR1 is GFQATS and CDR2 is STVNSAI. Deletions cut 2 bases from V and 1 base from J, with 8 bases between. The CDR3 DNA, read in part, is TGTGGTGCTAGGATCCGGGGAAACACCGGGCAGCTCTAC. It codes for CGARIRGNTGQLY. The complete CDR3 reads CGARIRGNTGQLYF.

On this clone itself: Gene names refer to mouse genes. With the read ending 1 residue before the CDR3 end, the germline J gene is used to fill in that end. The chain combines TRBV5 with TRBJ2-4; 8 bases match TRBD1. V was pared by 0 bases and J by 5 bases, with 4 bases of the junction left unmatched. The CDR3 consists of 15 residues. The V gene's germline CDR1 is LGHNA and CDR2 YNLKQL (reference sequence). The part of the CDR3 DNA that was read is TGTGCCAGCAGCCAAGATGGCCAGGGGGCAAACACCTTGTAC. Residues: CASSQDGQGANTLY. The whole CDR3 sequence is CASSQDGQGANTLYF.

This clone occurred a few times. All gene names here are mouse names. The read is 1 residue too short to cover the CDR3 end, so that end is filled in from the germline J gene. This chain connects TRBV13-1 to TRBJ1-3; D remains ambiguous. V shed 2 bases and J shed 0 bases, with 6 bases lying between them. Germline assignment: CDR1 NSHNY and CDR2 SYGAGN. The CDR3 consists of 14 residues. The CDR3 protein is CASSETYSGNTLYF. The sequenced CDR3 bases are TGTGCCAGCAGTGAAACATATTCTGGAAATACGCTCTAT.

This clone has more than one count but fewer than ten. Gene names refer to mouse genes. The CDR3 end is not reached by the read, which stops 1 residue before it; the germline J gene fills it in. The V call is TRBV29, the J call TRBJ2-5; no clear D. Germline CDR1 is MSHET and CDR2 is SYDVDS. The CDR3 contains 11 residues. Trimming removed 5 bases at V and 6 bases at J, with 6 bases between. The part of the CDR3 DNA that was read is TGTGCTAGCAGTCAGTCGGACACCCAGTAC. It is translated as CASSQSDTQY. The complete CDR3 sequence is CASSQSDTQYF.

Regarding this clone: Mouse names are used for the genes. Read data end 1 residue before the CDR3 end; the end is taken from the germline J gene. The chain recombines TRBV1 with TRBJ2-7, with 12 bases that match TRBD2. CDR3 length: 15 residues. V shed 3 bases and J 6 bases; nucleotides not matched to a gene: 6. CDR1 is NSQYPW, CDR2 LRSPGD, per germline (reference sequence). CDR3 region: CTCSAKTGGAGEQYF. CDR3 bases read: TGCACCTGCAGTGCCAAGACTGGGGGGGCGGGTGAACAGTAC.

This clone came up a few times. Gene labels here are mouse ones. The CDR3 goes on 1 residue after the read ends, and that part is filled in from the germline J gene. The rearrangement links TRBV15 to TRBJ1-5; D might be TRBD1 (5 bases). The CDR3 loop spans 14 amino acids. The V end lost 0 bases, the J end lost 3 bases, and 6 bases lay between the germline ends. In germline, CDR1 is SGHND, CDR2 FRSKSL. The CDR3 is CASSLARANQAPLF. CDR3 bases read: TGTGCCAGCAGTTTAGCCAGGGCCAACCAGGCTCCGCTT.

This clone was seen more than once but under ten times. Gene names denote mouse genes. The sequenced fragment ends 1 residue before the CDR3 boundary, so the rest is inferred from the germline J gene. V gene TRBV1 combines with J gene TRBJ2-7, with D uncertain. The CDR3 consists of 14 residues. Between the trimmed V and J ends, which lost 0 bases and 0 bases, there was a span of 6 bases. Germline CDR1 reads NSQYPW; CDR2 reads LRSPGD (reference sequence). CDR3 DNA, as far as it was read: TGCACCTGCAGTGCAGATTACTCCTCCTATGAACAGTAC. Amino acids: CTCSADYSSYEQY. In full, the CDR3 is CTCSADYSSYEQYF. Looking up the rest from reference TRBV1 and TRBJ2-7 gives the full variable domain: VTLLEQNPRWRLVPRGQAVNLRCILKNSQYPWMSWYQQDLQKQLQWLFTLRSPGDKEVKSLPGADYLATRVTDTELRLQVANMSQGRTLYCTCSADYSSYEQYFGPGTRLTVL.

Points on this clone: Mouse names are used for the genes. The read finishes 1 residue shy of the CDR3 end, and the germline J gene is used to complete it. The chain couples TRBV20 to TRBJ2-3, with D perhaps matching TRBD1 (7 bases). Germline CDR1 is GFQATS and CDR2 is STVNSAI. The CDR3 loop spans 14 amino acids. V was pared by 3 bases and J by 1 base, with 11 bases between. The CDR3 sequence: CGARRGPGAETLYF. The CDR3 DNA, read in part, is TGTGGTGCTAGAAGGGGGCCGGGTGCAGAAACGCTGTAT.

With respect to this clone: Gene names are the mouse ones. The missing CDR3 end, 1 residue past where the read stops, is filled in from the germline J gene. The chain uses TRBV12-1 and TRBJ2-5, with D unresolved. Germline lookup yields CDR1 SGHSN and CDR2 HYEKVE. This CDR3 has 14 residues. The V and J ends lost 4 bases and 0 bases respectively, with 10 bases between them. The covered CDR3 bases are TGTGCCAGCTCCCCCGACACAAACCAAGACACCCAGTAC. This gives the protein CASSPDTNQDTQY. The CDR3 as a whole reads CASSPDTNQDTQYF.

Points on this clone: Gene names denote mouse genes. The read gets to within 1 residue of the CDR3 end, and the germline J gene fills in the rest. The rearrangement links TRBV5 to TRBJ2-1; 8 nucleotides align to TRBD2. This CDR3 contains 15 residues. The V gene end was trimmed by 2 bases and the J gene end by 3 bases; junction bases not matched to a gene: 3. Per the germline V gene, CDR1 is LGHNA and CDR2 is YNLKQL (reference sequence). The DNA read from the CDR3 is TGTGCCAGCAGCCAAAGTGACTGGGGCTATGCTGAGCAGTTC. Translation: CASSQSDWGYAEQF. The entire CDR3 protein reads CASSQSDWGYAEQFF.

Details on this clone: Gene names follow the mouse nomenclature. The missing CDR3 end, 1 residue past where the read stops, is filled in from the germline J gene. V gene TRBV4 combines with J gene TRBJ2-3; 9 nucleotides agree with TRBD1. CDR1 is LGHDT, CDR2 YNNKQL, per germline (reference sequence). The V and J ends lost 5 bases and 1 base, in that order; junction bases with no gene match: 4. The CDR3 consists of 15 residues. The covered CDR3 bases are TGTGCCAGCAGCCTCCGGGACAGGGGTGCAGAAACGCTGTAT. Encoded protein: CASSLRDRGAETLY. The whole CDR3 protein is CASSLRDRGAETLYF.

A note on this clone: These gene names are mouse names. The sequenced fragment ends 1 residue before the CDR3 boundary, so the rest is inferred from the germline J gene. The chain recombines TRBV13-2 with TRBJ1-4, with TRBD1 identical over 8 bases. V trimming: 3 bases; J trimming: 4 bases; junction bases outside the gene matches: 5. CDR1 is NNHNN and CDR2 is SYGAGS in the germline V gene (reference sequence). The CDR3 runs to 15 residues. The CDR3 sequence: CASGARGRDNERLFF. The CDR3 DNA, read in part, is TGTGCCAGCGGTGCCAGGGGGCGGGACAACGAAAGATTATTT.

Details on this clone: The gene names here belong to mouse. CDR3 sequence reads: CASGDAGLGANTGQLYF. The part of the CDR3 DNA that was read is TGTGCCAGCGGTGATGCGGGACTGGGGGCAAACACCGGGCAGCTCTAC. The chain carries TRBV13-2 and TRBJ2-2; 11 nucleotides line up with TRBD2. The read stops 1 residue short of the end of the CDR3; the missing end is completed from the germline J gene. Looked up from germline, CDR1 is NNHNN and CDR2 is SYGAGS (reference sequence). Germline trimming cut 0 bases from V and 0 bases from J; bases unmatched to any gene: 1. There are 17 residues in the CDR3.

With respect to this clone: Genes here carry mouse names. The read finishes 1 residue shy of the CDR3 end, and the germline J gene is used to complete it. V usage is TRBV4 and J usage is TRBJ2-3; 11 bases map to TRBD2. Losses at the gene ends were 4 bases for V and 1 base for J; bases not matched to a gene: 4. CDR1 and CDR2 from the germline V gene are LGHDT and YNNKQL (reference sequence). This CDR3 has 16 amino acids. CDR3 DNA (partial): TGTGCCAGCAGCTTTACTGGGGGGGCGCGTGCAGAAACGCTGTAT. This codes for CASSFTGGARAETLY. In full, the CDR3 reads CASSFTGGARAETLYF. Based on the CDR3 plus reference TRBV4 and TRBJ2-3, the full variable domain is ETAVFQTPNYHVTQVGNEVSFNCKQTLGHDTMYWYKQDSKKLLKIMFSYNNKQLIVNETVPRRFSPQSSDKAHLNLRIKSVEPEDSAVYLCASSFTGGARAETLYFGSGTRLTVL.

A single count supports this clone. Genes here carry mouse names. The read finishes 1 residue shy of the CDR3 end, and the germline J gene is used to complete it. The V and J genes are TRBV5 and TRBJ2-2, with 11 bases fitting TRBD2. In germline, CDR1 is LGHNA, CDR2 YNLKQL (reference sequence). J gave up 4 bases and V 2 bases, and 6 bases lay outside the gene matches. This CDR3 contains 17 residues. CDR3: CASSQNWGGAATGQLYF. Partial CDR3 DNA: TGTGCCAGCAGCCAAAACTGGGGGGGCGCGGCCACCGGGCAGCTCTAC.

About this clone itself: Germline and genes here are mouse. The read terminates 1 residue before the CDR3 end, so the remaining end is supplied by the germline J gene. The chain couples TRBV3 to TRBJ1-1, with D perhaps matching TRBD1 (5 bases). V was trimmed by 2 bases and J by 1 base, leaving 5 bases between them. CDR3 length: 13 residues. In germline, CDR1 is SNHLY, CDR2 FYNGKV (reference sequence). The part of the CDR3 DNA that was read is TGTGCCAGCAGCTTACAGGGAAACACAGAAGTCTTC. Translating it yields CASSLQGNTEVF. The whole CDR3 reads CASSLQGNTEVFF.

To note about this clone: Any gene name here is a mouse gene name. The CDR3 goes on 1 residue after the read ends, and that part is filled in from the germline J gene. The rearrangement uses TRBV13-2 and TRBJ2-3; D gene uncertain. The CDR3 sequence is 13 residues long. V lost 3 bases and J lost 6, with 11 bases in between. CDR1 and CDR2 (germline): NNHNN, SYGAGS (reference sequence). Partial CDR3 DNA: TGTGCCAGCGGTGGACAACGCGGGGAAACGCTGTAT. Its protein product is CASGGQRGETLY. The whole CDR3 is CASGGQRGETLYF.

Notes on this clone: The genes are named according to mouse. CDR3 DNA (partial): TGTGCCAGCGGGACCAAAGACACCCAGTAC. Translating gives CASGTKDTQY. The full CDR3 is CASGTKDTQYF. The chain uses TRBV13-2 and TRBJ2-5; D is ambiguous. The read ends 1 residue early relative to the CDR3; the germline J gene fills the gap. This CDR3 contains 11 residues. V lost 5 bases and J lost 4, with 5 bases in between. In germline, CDR1 is NNHNN, CDR2 SYGAGS (reference sequence).